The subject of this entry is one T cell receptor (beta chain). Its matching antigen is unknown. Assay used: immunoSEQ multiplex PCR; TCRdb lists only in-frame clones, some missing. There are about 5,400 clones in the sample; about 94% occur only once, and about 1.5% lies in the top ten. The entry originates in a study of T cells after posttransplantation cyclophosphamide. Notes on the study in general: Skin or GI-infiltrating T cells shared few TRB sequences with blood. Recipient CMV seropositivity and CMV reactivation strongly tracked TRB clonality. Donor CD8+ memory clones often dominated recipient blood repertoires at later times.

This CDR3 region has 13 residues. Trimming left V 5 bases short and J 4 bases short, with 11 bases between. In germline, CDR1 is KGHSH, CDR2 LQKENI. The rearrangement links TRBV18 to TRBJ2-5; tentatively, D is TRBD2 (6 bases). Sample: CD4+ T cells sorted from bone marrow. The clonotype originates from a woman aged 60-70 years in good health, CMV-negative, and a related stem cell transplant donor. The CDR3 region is CASSAGRRETQYF. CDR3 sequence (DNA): TGTGCCAGCTCAGCCGGGAGAAGAGAGACCCAGTACTTC.